Below are 25 T cell receptor beta chains sequenced from a single sample in a study of blood T cells in healthy people across ages. Alongside a J-beta primer mix, a sample-barcoded 5' primer served in a second PCR lasting about 7 to 11 cycles. MiXCR was run by TCRdb on the 5' RACE reads, yielding one entry per CDR3 protein. The data show 900,000 to 950,000 distinct CDR3 sequences, with about 29% seen just once and approximately 10% held by the top ten. The sample was also linked to a second study, of T cells of mothers and their children.

Sequenced material: blood. The receptors derive from a woman aged 40 to 50 in good health.

The V and J genes are TRBV6-1 and TRBJ1-4; 8 bases map to TRBD1. V shed 7 bases and J 8 bases; nucleotides not matched to a gene: 12. CDR1 MNHNS and CDR2 SASEGT come from the germline V gene. The CDR3 sequence is 15 residues long. CDR3 in amino acids: CASTVAGQAAEKLFF. The CDR3 DNA reads TGTGCCAGCACCGTCGCGGGACAGGCCGCGGAAAAACTGTTTTTT.

CDR3 DNA sequence: TGTGCCATCAGTGAGCGGGGGGGGAACACTGAAGCTTTCTTT. It codes for CAISERGGNTEAFF. The J gene is TRBJ1-1, the V gene TRBV10-3, with TRBD1 as a possible D gene (5 bases). Per germline, CDR1 ENHRY and CDR2 SYGVKD. The CDR3 totals 14 residues. V was cut by 2 bases and J by 1 base, with 8 bases left in between.

The chain combines TRBV19 with TRBJ1-5; D is ambiguous. This CDR3 has 15 amino acids. CDR1 and CDR2 from the germline V gene are LNHDA and SQIVND (reference sequence). Trimming removed 6 bases at V and 1 base at J, with 13 bases between. The DNA of the CDR3 is TGTGCCAGTAGCGCTCCCCCGGGGAGCAATCAGCCCCAGCATTTT. Translation: CASSAPPGSNQPQHF.

There are a few counts of this clonotype. V and J are TRBV20-1 and TRBJ2-2, with D perhaps TRBD1 (5 bases). CDR1 is DFQATT, CDR2 SNEGSKA, per germline (reference sequence). V lost 3 bases, J lost 3 bases, and 14 bases lay in between. The CDR3 is 15 amino acids. The CDR3 bases are TGCAGTGCTAGCTTAAAAGGGGTCCACACCGGGGAGCTGTTTTTT. Translation: CSASLKGVHTGELFF.

V and J are TRBV7-9 and TRBJ1-1; D not resolved. This CDR3 contains 16 residues. The V end was cut by 10 bases, the J end by 0 bases, with 21 bases between. The V gene's germline CDR1 is SEHNR and CDR2 FQNEAQ (reference sequence). The CDR3 region is CATFSWVINMNTEAFF. DNA of the CDR3: TGTGCCACCTTCTCCTGGGTCATTAACATGAACACTGAAGCTTTCTTT.

This clonotype was detected many times. The chain employs TRBV28 and TRBJ2-7, with 10 bases fitting TRBD1. CDR1 and CDR2 from the germline V gene are MDHEN and SYDVKM. J lost 3 bases, V lost 6 bases, and 11 bases had no gene match. There are 16 residues in the CDR3. The CDR3 loop reads CASRHPGTGAVYEQYF. The CDR3 nucleotides read TGTGCCAGCAGGCATCCGGGGACAGGGGCGGTCTACGAGCAGTACTTC.

The chain joins TRBV28 to TRBJ2-1; 11 bases fit TRBD1. The CDR3 length is 15 residues. Per germline, CDR1 MDHEN and CDR2 SYDVKM. J gave up 7 bases and V 1 base, and 3 bases lay outside the gene matches. CDR3 sequence: CASSLLGDRGNEQFF. For the CDR3, the DNA is TGTGCCAGCAGTTTATTGGGGGACAGGGGGAATGAGCAGTTCTTC.

A remark on this clonotype: This may come from a read error, since a much larger clone is one base off. The chain carries TRBV24-1 and TRBJ1-2; no reliable D call. The CDR3 has 12 amino acids. Germline CDR1 reads KGHDR; CDR2 reads SFDVKD. The CDR3 DNA reads TGTGCCACCAGTGAAGGGCCCTATGACTACACCTTC. Encoded protein: CATSEGPYDYTF.

This clonotype was counted at least ten times. The J gene is TRBJ2-1, the V gene TRBV5-4; 11 nucleotides align to TRBD1. Unmatched junction bases numbered 5, after V lost 0 bases and J lost 6 bases. From germline, CDR1 is SGHNT and CDR2 YYREEE (reference sequence). The CDR3 runs to 16 residues. As DNA, the CDR3 is TGTGCCAGCAGCTTGGGAGGTGGGACAGGGGGCAATGAGCAGTTCTTC. Translated: CASSLGGGTGGNEQFF.

There are many counts of this clonotype. V and J are TRBV10-3 and TRBJ1-2, with 8 bases fitting TRBD1. Germline V lookup: CDR1 ENHRY, CDR2 SYGVKD. The V gene end was trimmed by 2 bases and the J gene end by 2 bases; junction bases not matched to a gene: 4. This CDR3 is 15 amino acids long. CDR3 in DNA: TGTGCCATCAGTGAGACAGGGGGATCCAACTATGGCTACACCTTC. Amino acid sequence: CAISETGGSNYGYTF.

This sequence joins TRBV7-8 and TRBJ1-5; D gene uncertain. The V gene lost 4 bases and the J gene lost 4 bases, with 14 bases spanning the gap. This CDR3 spans 15 amino acids. Germline V gene data show CDR1 as SGHVS and CDR2 as FQNEAQ. DNA for the CDR3: TGTGCCAGCAGCTCCGCTTCTGGAGGAAATCAGCCCCAGCATTTT. This encodes CASSSASGGNQPQHF. The full variable domain, completed using reference TRBV7-8 and TRBJ1-5, is GAGVSQSPRYKVAKRGQDVALRCDPISGHVSLFWYQQALGQGPEFLTYFQNEAQLDKSGLPSDRFFAERPEGSVSTLKIQRTQQEDSAVYLCASSSASGGNQPQHFGDGTRLSIL.

A single count supports this clonotype. A junction end diverges from the germline sequence, so it may reflect a read error. The rearrangement uses TRBV4-1 and TRBJ1-5; D is possibly TRBD1 (5 bases). This CDR3 contains 15 residues. Germline V gives CDR1 MGHRA, CDR2 YSYEKL. The CDR3 sequence is CVSSPADSSNQPQHF. The CDR3 DNA is TGCGTCAGCAGCCCCGCAGACAGTAGCAATCAGCCCCAGCATTTT.

The V and J genes are TRBV27 and TRBJ2-7; TRBD1 might be the D (5 bases). The germline V gene has CDR1 MNHEY and CDR2 SMNVEV (reference sequence). Trimming took off 6 bases at V and 6 bases at J, with 15 bases between the two ends. The CDR3 loop spans 13 amino acids. The CDR3 coding sequence is TGTGCCAGCAGCCTGCCCCCAGGGTCCGAGCAGTACTTC. Its protein product is CASSLPPGSEQYF.

Comment on this clonotype: This may be a read error, as it is one base from a much larger clone. The chain employs TRBV12-3 or TRBV12-4 and TRBJ2-1, with D possibly matching TRBD2 (6 bases). This CDR3 contains 13 residues. Deletions cut 6 bases from V and 7 bases from J, with 13 bases between. CDR3 sequence reads: CASRLYAGNEQFF. In DNA, the CDR3 is TGTGCCAGCAGGTTATACGCGGGGAATGAGCAGTTCTTC.

This clonotype occurred many times. This sequence joins TRBV11-1 and TRBJ2-1; D unresolved. Trimming left V 0 bases short and J 6 bases short, with 12 bases between. This CDR3 region has 15 residues. CDR1 and CDR2 from the germline V gene are SGHAT and FQDESV (reference sequence). The CDR3 is CASSLAVVPTNEQFF. The CDR3 bases are TGTGCCAGCAGCTTAGCGGTTGTACCCACCAATGAGCAGTTCTTC.

J is TRBJ1-2 and V is TRBV18; 11 nucleotides line up with TRBD1. J was trimmed by 6 bases and V by 6 bases; bases with no gene match: 9. This CDR3 spans 15 amino acids. Germline CDR1 KGHSH, CDR2 LQKENI. The CDR3 sequence is CASSSGQGATNGYTF. The CDR3, as DNA: TGTGCCAGCTCGTCTGGACAGGGGGCGACGAATGGCTACACCTTC.

The chain joins TRBV14 to TRBJ2-3; 7 bases align to TRBD1. This CDR3 is built from 15 residues. The germline gives CDR1 SGHDN, CDR2 FVKESK. Trimming cost V 0 bases and J 4 bases; bases outside gene matches: 4. DNA for the CDR3: TGTGCCAGCAGCCAAGACATAGGACAGGCAGATACGCAGTATTTT. Translating it yields CASSQDIGQADTQYF. The full variable domain, in which reference TRBV14 and TRBJ2-3 provide the parts outside the CDR3, is EAGVTQFPSHSVIEKGQTVTLRCDPISGHDNLYWYRRVMGKEIKFLLHFVKESKQDESGMPNNRFLAERTGGTYSTLKVQPAELEDSGVYFCASSQDIGQADTQYFGPGTRLTVL.

This clonotype was recorded a few times. The chain uses TRBV28 and TRBJ2-5; D is undetermined. Germline CDR1 and CDR2: MDHEN and SYDVKM. The CDR3 covers 13 residues. Trimming left V 3 bases short and J 8 bases short, with 13 bases between. CDR3: CASSFGSLGTQYF. In DNA, the CDR3 is TGTGCCAGCAGTTTTGGCTCACTGGGAACCCAGTACTTC. The complete variable domain, with remaining parts taken from reference TRBV28 and TRBJ2-5, reads DVKVTQSSRYLVKRTGEKVFLECVQDMDHENMFWYRQDPGLGLRLIYFSYDVKMKEKGDIPEGYSVSREKKERFSLILESASTNQTSMYLCASSFGSLGTQYFGPGTRLLVL.

The rearrangement uses TRBV7-2 and TRBJ1-3; no reliable D call. V was cut by 3 bases and J by 4 bases, with 4 bases left in between. CDR3 size: 12 residues. Germline-derived CDR1 and CDR2 are SGHTA and FQGNSA. In nucleotides, the CDR3 is TGTGCCAGCAGCTTCCGAGGAAACACCATATATTTT. It yields the protein CASSFRGNTIYF. Complete variable domain (other parts from reference TRBV7-2 and TRBJ1-3): GAGVSQSPSNKVTEKGKDVELRCDPISGHTALYWYRQSLGQGLEFLIYFQGNSAPDKSGLPSDRFSAERTGGSVSTLTIQRTQQEDSAVYLCASSFRGNTIYFGEGSWLTVV.

CDR3 DNA sequence: TGTGCTAGTGCGTACAGCGGGGGGGATGAGCAGTTCTTC. Translation gives CASAYSGGDEQFF. This chain joins TRBV12-5 and TRBJ2-1, with TRBD2 identical over 10 bases. The CDR3 contains 13 residues. V was pared by 7 bases and J by 8 bases, with 5 bases of the junction left unmatched. CDR1 LGHNT and CDR2 FRNRAP come from the germline V gene.

Many counts were recorded for this clonotype. The gene calls are TRBV7-2 and TRBJ2-7; 8 bases line up with TRBD1. After removal of 1 base from V and 2 bases from J, the junction contained 7 bases not matched to a gene. This CDR3 region has 16 residues. CDR1 SGHTA and CDR2 FQGNSA come from the germline V gene. CDR3 DNA sequence: TGTGCCAGCAGCTTAGGTCCCGACAGGGGTGCCTACGAGCAGTACTTC. Residues: CASSLGPDRGAYEQYF.

The chain combines TRBV2 with TRBJ2-7; 9 bases agree with TRBD1. J lost 3 bases, V lost 1 base, and 7 bases had no gene match. The germline gives CDR1 SNHLY, CDR2 FYNNEI. This CDR3 is 16 amino acids long. As DNA, the CDR3 is TGTGCCAGCAGTGAAGGACGGGACAGGGTCCTCTACGAGCAGTACTTC. Protein sequence: CASSEGRDRVLYEQYF.

This clonotype was counted at least ten times. This chain connects TRBV27 to TRBJ2-7; D may match TRBD1 or TRBD2 (5 bases each). Germline values: CDR1 MNHEY, CDR2 SMNVEV (reference sequence). V lost 5 bases to trimming and J lost 0 bases, with 14 bases between them. CDR3 length equals 15 residues. CDR3 nucleotides: TGTGCCAGCAGTACGCTCGGGACCCACTCCTACGAGCAGTACTTC. This gives the protein CASSTLGTHSYEQYF.

The table lists this clonotype with a count of one. The rearrangement joins TRBV7-2 to TRBJ2-2, with a possible D match to TRBD1 (5 bases). The CDR3 totals 15 residues. The germline gives CDR1 SGHTA, CDR2 FQGNSA. The V gene lost 1 base and the J gene lost 6 bases, with 12 bases spanning the gap. The CDR3 DNA sequence: TGTGCCAGCAGCTTAGTGGTTCAGGGTGCCGGGGAGCTGTTTTTT. Amino acids: CASSLVVQGAGELFF.

With regard to this clonotype: Its ends do not fully match the called genes, so a read error is possible. V usage is TRBV18 and J usage is TRBJ2-5; D is unresolved. Germline values: CDR1 KGHSH, CDR2 LQKENI. CDR3 length: 11 residues. The CDR3 protein is CASSPKETRYF. CDR3 coding DNA: TGTGCCAGCTCACCAAAAGAGACCCGGTACTTC. Combining the CDR3 with reference TRBV18 and TRBJ2-5 gives the whole variable domain NAGVMQNPRHLVRRRGQEARLRCSPMKGHSHVYWYRQLPEEGLKFMVYLQKENIIDESGMPKERFSAEFPKEGPSILRIQQVVRGDSAAYFCASSPKETRYFGPGTRLLVL.